Listed below are T cell receptor beta chains from one sample, sequenced in a study of cytomegalovirus exposure and HLA in healthy donors. Some clones are missing from TCRdb's copy, which holds only in-frame ones; the method was immunoSEQ multiplex PCR. The sample carries some 150,000 clones, around four fifths recorded once. The sample comprised PBMCs. These receptors all come from a woman aged 35 to 49 in good health and CMV-seronegative. Both conserved end residues are part of each CDR3. A D gene is named only where the DNA matches it firmly. Some rows have no size entry. The others give once, few or many, or a class for an expanded clone.

V	J	D	size	CDR3	DNA
TRBV10-3	TRBJ1-2	TRBD1	NA	CAISEQEGQGGGYTF	TGTGCCATCAGTGAGCAAGAGGGGCAGGGGGGAGGCTACACCTTC
TRBV5-1	TRBJ2-1	NA	few	CASSLVAVNEQFF	TGCGCCAGCAGCTTGGTAGCCGTCAATGAGCAGTTCTTC
TRBV6-4	TRBJ1-1	NA	few	CASSVTAGLPSEAFF	TGTGCCAGCAGTGTAACCGCCGGTCTACCTTCTGAAGCTTTCTTT
TRBV30	TRBJ1-5	TRBD1	NA	CAWSVRGTGNQPQHF	TGTGCCTGGAGTGTACGCGGGACAGGGAATCAGCCCCAGCATTTT
TRBV27	TRBJ1-6	NA	once	CASSSGEFSYNSPLHF	TGTGCCAGCAGTTCCGGGGAGTTCTCCTATAATTCACCCCTCCACTTT
TRBV5-1	TRBJ1-2	TRBD1	NA	CASSYQGEANYGYTF	TGCGCCAGCAGCTACCAGGGGGAAGCTAACTATGGCTACACCTTC
TRBV7-3	TRBJ2-1	NA	NA	CASSLAGKAYNEQFF	TGTGCCAGCAGCTTAGCAGGGAAAGCCTACAATGAGCAGTTCTTC
TRBV9	TRBJ2-7	NA	NA	CASSVGGQDAYEQYF	TGTGCCAGCAGCGTAGGCGGGCAGGATGCCTACGAGCAGTACTTC
TRBV27	TRBJ1-2	NA	NA	CASKLHLGGQGNYGYTF	TGTGCCAGCAAACTTCATCTGGGAGGGCAGGGGAACTATGGCTACACCTTC
TRBV10-3	TRBJ2-3	NA	NA	CAISESIKVRGTDTQYF	TGTGCCATCAGTGAGTCAATAAAGGTGAGGGGCACAGATACGCAGTATTTT
TRBV2	TRBJ1-2	NA	NA	CASSGGGYYGYTF	TGTGCCAGCAGCGGCGGGGGATACTATGGCTACACCTTC
TRBV14	TRBJ2-5	NA	NA	CASSQVQVKTQYF	TGTGCCAGCAGCCAAGTACAGGTCAAGACCCAGTACTTC